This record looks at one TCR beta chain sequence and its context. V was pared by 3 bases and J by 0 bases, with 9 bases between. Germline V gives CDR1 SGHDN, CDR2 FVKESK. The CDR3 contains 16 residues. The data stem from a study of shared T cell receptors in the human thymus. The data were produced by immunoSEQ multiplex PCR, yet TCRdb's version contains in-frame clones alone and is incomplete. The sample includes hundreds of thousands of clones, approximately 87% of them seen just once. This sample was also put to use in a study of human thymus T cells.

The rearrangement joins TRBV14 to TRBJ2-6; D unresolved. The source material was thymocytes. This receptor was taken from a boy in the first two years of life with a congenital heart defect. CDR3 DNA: TGTGCCAGCAGCCATCCAACGGGCTCTGGGGCCAACGTCCTGACTTTC. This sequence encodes CASSHPTGSGANVLTF.